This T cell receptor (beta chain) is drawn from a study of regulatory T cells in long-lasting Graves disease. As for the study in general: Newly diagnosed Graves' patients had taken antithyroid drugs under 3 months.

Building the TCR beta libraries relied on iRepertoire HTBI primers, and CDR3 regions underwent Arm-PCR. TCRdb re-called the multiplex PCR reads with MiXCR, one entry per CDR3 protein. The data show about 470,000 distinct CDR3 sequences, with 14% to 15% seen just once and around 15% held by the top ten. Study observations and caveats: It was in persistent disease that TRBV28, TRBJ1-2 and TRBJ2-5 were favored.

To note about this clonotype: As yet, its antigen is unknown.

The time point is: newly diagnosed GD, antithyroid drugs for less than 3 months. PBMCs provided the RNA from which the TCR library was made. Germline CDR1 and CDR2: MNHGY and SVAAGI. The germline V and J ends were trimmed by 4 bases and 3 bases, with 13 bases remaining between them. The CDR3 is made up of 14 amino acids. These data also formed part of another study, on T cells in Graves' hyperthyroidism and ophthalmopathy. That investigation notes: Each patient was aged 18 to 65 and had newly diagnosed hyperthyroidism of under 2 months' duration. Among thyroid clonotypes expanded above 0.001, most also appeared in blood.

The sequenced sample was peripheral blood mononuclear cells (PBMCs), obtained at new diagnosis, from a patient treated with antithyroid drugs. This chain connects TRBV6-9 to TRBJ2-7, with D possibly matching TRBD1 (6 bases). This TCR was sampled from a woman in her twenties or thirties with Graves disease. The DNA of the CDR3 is TGTGCCAGCAGTTTCAAGGACAGTGGCTACGAGCAGTACTTC. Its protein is CASSFKDSGYEQYF.